In this sample, the clone carrying this T cell receptor beta chain turned up many times. Its target is unknown. This entry comes from a study of T cells in Graves' hyperthyroidism and ophthalmopathy. This CDR3 is 13 amino acids long. Germline-derived CDR1 and CDR2 are SNHLY and FYNNEI. The ends lost 3 bases at V and 2 bases at J; junction bases unmatched: 0. Findings of the study overall: Blood held most thyroid clonotypes expanded above 0.001 frequency.

Stable Graves' hyperthyroidism denoted no ophthalmopathy progression over 18 months. Uncontrolled infection, other autoimmune disease, pregnancy and lactation each barred patients from inclusion. PBMCs were derived from approximately 10 ml fresh peripheral blood. RNA transcripts were the template for amplifying TCR beta CDR3 regions. TCR CDR3 underwent first-round RT-PCR with the HTBI primer set. One entry per CDR3 protein, called by TCRdb with MiXCR from the multiplex PCR reads. The sample records more than 500,000 distinct CDR3 sequences, approximately 14% being singletons. This chain links TRBV2 with TRBJ1-2; 7 nucleotides align to TRBD1. The clonotype was recovered from a woman between 40 and 55 years old with Graves' hyperthyroidism. Sequencing input: blood. Written as DNA, the CDR3 is TGTGCCAGCAGTGAGGACAGGAACTATGGCTACACCTTC. This sequence encodes CASSEDRNYGYTF.